This T cell receptor beta chain originates from a study of blood T cell repertoires in COVID-19. Study-wide context: Researchers got acute and convalescent COVID-19 samples from the United States, Italy and Spain. T cells, B-cell-depleted T cells, or PBMCs provided the cDNA or gDNA that served as material.

Assay used: immunoSEQ multiplex PCR; TCRdb lists only in-frame clones, some missing. The top ten clones hold about 6.3% of a sample with about 340,000 clones, about 90% of them seen once. Per the germline V gene, CDR1 is MNHNS and CDR2 is SASEGT. The CDR3 spans 14 residues. As for this clone: A read error may account for a junction end that differs from germline.

V and J are TRBV6-1 and TRBJ2-3; the match to TRBD1 covers 10 bases. The sequence derives from a woman aged 50 to 60 with COVID-19, enrolled during active disease. Sample: peripheral blood. CDR3 region: CASGDRGRTDTQYF. CDR3 coding DNA: TGTGCCAGCGGTGACAGGGGGCGGACAGATACGCAGTATTTT.